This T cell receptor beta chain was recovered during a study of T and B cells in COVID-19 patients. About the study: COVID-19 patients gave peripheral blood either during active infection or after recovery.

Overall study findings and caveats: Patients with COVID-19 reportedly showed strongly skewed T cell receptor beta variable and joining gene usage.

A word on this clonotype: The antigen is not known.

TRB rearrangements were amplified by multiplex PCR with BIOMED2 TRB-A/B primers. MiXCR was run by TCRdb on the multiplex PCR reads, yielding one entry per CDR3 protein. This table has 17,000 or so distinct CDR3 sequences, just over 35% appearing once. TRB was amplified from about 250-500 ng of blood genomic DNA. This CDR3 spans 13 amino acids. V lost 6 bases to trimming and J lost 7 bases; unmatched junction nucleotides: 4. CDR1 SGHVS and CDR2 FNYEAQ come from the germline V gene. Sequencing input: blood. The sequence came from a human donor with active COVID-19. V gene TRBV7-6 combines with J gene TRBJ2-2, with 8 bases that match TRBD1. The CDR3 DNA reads TGTGCCAGCAGGCTACAGGGGGACGGGGAGCTGTTTTTT. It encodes CASRLQGDGELFF.